Below, 23 T cell receptor beta chains from the same sample are listed, as sequenced in a study of control samples from healthy donors and cancer patients. The method was immunoSEQ multiplex PCR; TCRdb's version includes in-frame clones alone and lacks a portion of them. The data show roughly 100,000 clones, 88% seen once. The specimen sequenced was blood. These receptors were collected from a man in his thirties or forties in good health.

This CDR3 is CASKPNLGSGLAGGLPSYEQYF. The DNA for the CDR3 is TGTGCCAGCAAACCTAACCTGGGGTCGGGACTAGCGGGAGGCCTCCCCTCCTACGAGCAGTACTTC. The chain joins TRBV28 to TRBJ2-7; 15 bases are a match to TRBD2. Germline CDR1 is MDHEN and CDR2 is SYDVKM. V lost 7 bases, J lost 0 bases, and 22 bases stayed unmatched. The CDR3 is made up of 22 amino acids.

The J gene is TRBJ2-1, the V gene TRBV9, with 8 bases lining up with TRBD1. J gave up 8 bases and V 7 bases, and 23 bases lay outside the gene matches. Germline V lookup: CDR1 SGDLS, CDR2 YYNGEE. The CDR3 is 18 residues long. CDR3 coding DNA: TGTGCCAGCGCCAGGACAGGGCCCGGGACCTTGATTTTCGATGAGCAGTTCTTC. Translation gives CASARTGPGTLIFDEQFF.

The CDR3 here is CASSLSTSGRYNEQFF. CDR3 nucleotide sequence: TGTGCCAGCAGCCTTTCGACTAGCGGGAGATACAATGAGCAGTTCTTC. The chain uses TRBV7-2 and TRBJ2-1; 12 nucleotides align to TRBD2. Germline V gene sequence: CDR1 SGHTA, CDR2 FQGNSA. V was clipped by 5 bases and J by 4 bases; unmatched bases: 6. This CDR3 comprises 16 residues.

This clone showed up just once. The V and J genes are TRBV6-5 and TRBJ2-4; 12 bases agree with TRBD2. From germline, CDR1 is MNHEY and CDR2 SVGAGI. V was pared by 7 bases and J by 9 bases, with 10 bases of the junction left unmatched. This CDR3 is built from 15 residues. CDR3 sequence: CASKGLAGGPSIQYF. CDR3 DNA sequence: TGTGCCAGCAAGGGCCTAGCGGGAGGGCCGTCCATTCAGTACTTC.

The chain uses TRBV5-8 and TRBJ2-7, with TRBD1 identical over 11 bases. The germline V gene encodes CDR1 SGHTS and CDR2 YDEGEE. The V segment lost 2 bases and the J segment 7 bases; nucleotides outside the gene matches: 5. The CDR3 has 14 amino acids. The CDR3 region has the DNA TGTGCCAGCAGCTTAGTCGGGACAGGGGGAGAGCAGTACTTC. Translation: CASSLVGTGGEQYF.

The chain combines TRBV3-1 (or the pseudogene TRBV3-2) with TRBJ1-1, with D maybe TRBD1 (6 bases). Germline V CDR1 and CDR2: LGHDT, YNNKEL (reference sequence). This CDR3 is 13 amino acids long. The V end was cut by 1 base, the J end by 6 bases, with 9 bases between. In nucleotides, the CDR3 is TGTGCCAGCAGCCAAGGGGGGGCCCCTGAAGCTTTCTTT. Its protein is CASSQGGAPEAFF.

As to this clone: One junction end disagrees with the germline gene, perhaps due to a read error. This chain uses TRBV4-1 with TRBJ2-7; TRBD2 might be the D (5 bases). The CDR3 spans 12 residues. Germline CDR1 reads MGHRA; CDR2 reads YSYEKL. In nucleotides, the CDR3 is TGCGCCAGCAGCCAAGATGGGAGAGTCCAGGACTTC. Translation: CASSQDGRVQDF.

The chain uses TRBV10-3 and TRBJ1-2; no definite D call. This CDR3 has 15 residues. Germline V gives CDR1 ENHRY, CDR2 SYGVKD. With 3 bases removed from V and 2 bases from J, the gap between germline ends came to 13 bases. Here the CDR3 DNA reads TGTGCCATCAGTGATGCCGCAGGCCCAAACTATGGCTACACCTTC. This encodes CAISDAAGPNYGYTF.

The genes are TRBV18 and TRBJ2-3, with D uncertain. Germline V gene data show CDR1 as KGHSH and CDR2 as LQKENI. This CDR3 region has 17 residues. The V end was cut by 1 base, the J end by 0 bases, with 14 bases between. CDR3 amino acids: CASSPRLAEFSTDTQYF. CDR3 in DNA: TGTGCCAGCTCACCACGACTTGCGGAGTTTAGCACAGATACGCAGTATTTT.

The sample holds a few counts of this clone. The V gene is TRBV7-9, the J gene TRBJ1-1; D uncertain. Trimming left V 5 bases short and J 8 bases short, with 12 bases between. Germline CDR1 reads SEHNR; CDR2 reads FQNEAQ (reference sequence). The CDR3 length is 12 residues. The CDR3 DNA reads as TGTGCCAGCAGCATAGGGCCGGGCGAAGCTTTCTTT. Translating it yields CASSIGPGEAFF.

The chain has TRBV11-2 and TRBJ2-2; no clear D. Trimming left V 5 bases short and J 6 bases short, with 10 bases between. There are 13 residues in the CDR3. The germline V gene has CDR1 SGHAT and CDR2 FQNNGV. The CDR3, as DNA: TGTGCCAGCAGCCCAACCGGATCCGGGGAGCTGTTTTTT. It codes for CASSPTGSGELFF. Variable domain in full (rest from reference TRBV11-2 and TRBJ2-2): EAGVAQSPRYKIIEKRQSVAFWCNPISGHATLYWYQQILGQGPKLLIQFQNNGVVDDSQLPKDRFSAERLKGVDSTLKIQPAKLEDSAVYLCASSPTGSGELFFGEGSRLTVL.

The chain carries TRBV2 and TRBJ1-2, with TRBD1 matching over 12 bases. This CDR3 has 13 amino acids. With V trimmed by 6 bases and J by 8 bases, 4 bases remained unmatched. Germline CDR1 SNHLY, CDR2 FYNNEI. CDR3 in amino acids: CASSGTGGGGYTF. In nucleotides, the CDR3 is TGTGCCAGCAGCGGGACAGGGGGCGGGGGCTACACCTTC. Full variable domain (rest looked up from reference TRBV2 and TRBJ1-2): EPEVTQTPSHQVTQMGQEVILRCVPISNHLYFYWYRQILGQKVEFLVSFYNNEISEKSEIFDDQFSVERPDGSNFTLKIRSTKLEDSAMYFCASSGTGGGGYTFGSGTRLTVV.

The chain has TRBV18 and TRBJ1-4, with D tentatively TRBD1 (5 bases). This CDR3 region has 14 residues. The germline V and J ends were trimmed by 1 base and 7 bases, with 10 bases remaining between them. CDR1 and CDR2 from the germline V gene are KGHSH and LQKENI. The CDR3 loop reads CASSPLPGSEKLFF. Here the CDR3 DNA reads TGTGCCAGCTCACCACTCCCAGGGAGTGAAAAACTGTTTTTT.

The chain recombines TRBV27 with TRBJ2-4; TRBD1 is a possible D gene (6 bases). Germline V gene data show CDR1 as MNHEY and CDR2 as SMNVEV (reference sequence). V was trimmed by 8 bases and J by 6 bases, leaving 20 bases between them. The CDR3 has 15 residues. The CDR3 region is CASSRRTDTGNIQYF. The DNA for the CDR3 is TGTGCCAGCTCCCGACGGACAGACACCGGAAACATTCAGTACTTC.

The V call is TRBV11-2, the J call TRBJ1-1, with 7 bases aligning to TRBD1. V trimming: 2 bases; J trimming: 4 bases; junction bases outside the gene matches: 4. The CDR3 totals 14 residues. Germline CDR1 SGHAT, CDR2 FQNNGV. The CDR3 reads CASSLTGDSTEAFF. The CDR3 DNA reads as TGTGCCAGCAGCTTAACAGGGGACAGCACTGAAGCTTTCTTT.

The chain uses TRBV18 and TRBJ1-5; no firm D call. V gave up 1 base and J gave up 13 bases, with 17 bases separating them. The germline V gene has CDR1 KGHSH and CDR2 LQKENI. This CDR3 region has 14 residues. The CDR3 bases are TGTGCCAGCTCACCACAGCTTAGCGGGGATGAGCAGCATTTT. Translated: CASSPQLSGDEQHF. Complete variable domain (other parts from reference TRBV18 and TRBJ1-5): NAGVMQNPRHLVRRRGQEARLRCSPMKGHSHVYWYRQLPEEGLKFMVYLQKENIIDESGMPKERFSAEFPKEGPSILRIQQVVRGDSAAYFCASSPQLSGDEQHFGDGTRLSIL.

The rearrangement links TRBV19 to TRBJ2-3; tentatively, D is TRBD2 (5 bases). Germline CDR1 and CDR2: LNHDA and SQIVND (reference sequence). V dropped 3 bases and J dropped 3 bases, with 16 bases sitting between them. The CDR3 sequence is 16 residues long. CDR3 bases: TGTGCCAGTAGTATGGGTAGTCGGGATTGGACAGATACGCAGTATTTT. This translates into CASSMGSRDWTDTQYF.

The chain employs TRBV5-1 and TRBJ2-1, with D unclear. V was cut by 6 bases and J by 8 bases, with 21 bases left in between. CDR3 length: 15 residues. The V gene's germline CDR1 is SGHRS and CDR2 YFSETQ. CDR3 sequence: CASTPEIVGVHEQFF. The DNA of the CDR3 is TGCGCCAGCACCCCTGAGATCGTTGGAGTCCATGAGCAGTTCTTC.

V and J are TRBV7-9 and TRBJ2-7; weak D call: TRBD1 (5 bases). The CDR3 spans 14 residues. Germline V gene sequence: CDR1 SEHNR, CDR2 FQNEAQ (reference sequence). Trimming took 1 base from V and 0 from J, leaving 7 bases between them. The CDR3 nucleotides read TGTGCCAGCAGCTTAGGGACAAACTCCTACGAGCAGTACTTC. It specifies CASSLGTNSYEQYF.

The chain is built from TRBV27 and TRBJ1-1; the D gene is possibly TRBD1 (5 bases). Germline CDR1 reads MNHEY; CDR2 reads SMNVEV (reference sequence). Trimming took 1 base from V and 4 from J, leaving 10 bases between them. The CDR3 is 14 amino acids. The CDR3, as DNA: TGTGCCAGCAGTTTATTTCCAGGGCCCACTGAAGCTTTCTTT. The encoded protein is CASSLFPGPTEAFF.

The chain uses TRBV7-9 and TRBJ2-1; the match to TRBD1 covers 9 bases. Germline CDR1 and CDR2: SEHNR and FQNEAQ (reference sequence). With 4 bases clipped from V and 5 bases from J, the junction kept 6 bases outside the gene matches. The CDR3 contains 15 residues. This chain's CDR3 is CASSSGQGYHNEQFF. The DNA of the CDR3 is TGTGCCAGCAGCTCTGGACAGGGGTATCACAATGAGCAGTTCTTC. The variable domain in full, completed from reference TRBV7-9 and TRBJ2-1, reads DTGVSQNPRHKITKRGQNVTFRCDPISEHNRLYWYRQTLGQGPEFLTYFQNEAQLEKSRLLSDRFSAERPKGSFSTLEIQRTEQGDSAMYLCASSSGQGYHNEQFFGPGTRLTVL.

This chain uses TRBV18 with TRBJ2-3; TRBD2 agrees at 7 bases. The V segment lost 3 bases and the J segment 1 base; nucleotides outside the gene matches: 1. CDR1 and CDR2 from the germline V gene are KGHSH and LQKENI. This CDR3 has 14 amino acids. Here the CDR3 DNA reads TGTGCCAGCTCACCTAGCGGGCGCACAGATACGCAGTATTTT. Amino acid sequence: CASSPSGRTDTQYF. Full variable domain (outside the CDR3, taken from reference TRBV18 and TRBJ2-3): NAGVMQNPRHLVRRRGQEARLRCSPMKGHSHVYWYRQLPEEGLKFMVYLQKENIIDESGMPKERFSAEFPKEGPSILRIQQVVRGDSAAYFCASSPSGRTDTQYFGPGTRLTVL.

The chain employs TRBV7-9 and TRBJ2-3, with TRBD1 matching 9 bases. V gave up 8 bases and J gave up 0 bases; unmatched junction bases: 12. CDR3 length: 17 residues. Germline loops: CDR1 SEHNR, CDR2 FQNEAQ (reference sequence). CDR3 sequence: CASRDRAQTTSTDTQYF. In DNA, the CDR3 is TGTGCCAGCCGGGACAGGGCTCAAACCACGAGCACAGATACGCAGTATTTT.